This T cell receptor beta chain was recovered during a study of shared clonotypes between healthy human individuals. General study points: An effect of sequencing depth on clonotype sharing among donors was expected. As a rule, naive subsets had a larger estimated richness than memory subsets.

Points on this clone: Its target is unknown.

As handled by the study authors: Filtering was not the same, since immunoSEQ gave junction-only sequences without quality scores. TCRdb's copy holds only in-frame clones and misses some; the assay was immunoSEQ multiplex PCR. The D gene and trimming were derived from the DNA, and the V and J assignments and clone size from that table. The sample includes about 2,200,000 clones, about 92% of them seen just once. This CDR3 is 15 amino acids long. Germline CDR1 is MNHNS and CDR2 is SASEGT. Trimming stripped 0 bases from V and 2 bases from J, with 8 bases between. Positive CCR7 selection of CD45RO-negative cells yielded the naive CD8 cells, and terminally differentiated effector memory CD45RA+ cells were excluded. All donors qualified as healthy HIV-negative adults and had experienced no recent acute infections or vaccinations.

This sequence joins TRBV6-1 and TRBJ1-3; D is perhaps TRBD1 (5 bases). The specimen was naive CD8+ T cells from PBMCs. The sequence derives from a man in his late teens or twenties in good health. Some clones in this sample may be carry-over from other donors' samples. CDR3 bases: TGTGCCAGCAGTGAAGCTGTAGGGGCTGGAAACACCATATATTTT. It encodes CASSEAVGAGNTIYF.